A selection of T cell receptor beta chains follows, all from one sample in a study of identical twins. MiXCR, run by TCRdb on the 5' RACE reads, gives a single entry per CDR3 protein. The sample holds roughly 1.6 million distinct CDR3 sequences, less than 35% seen once. Sequencing was done on a sample of cord blood. All receptors derive from a newborn girl in good health. CDR3s include the opening cysteine and the closing phenylalanine or tryptophan. The order of the fields is CDR3 protein, CDR3 length, V gene, D gene, J gene. A D gene is named only where the DNA matches it firmly.

CDR3 protein: CASRIYYNEQFF; CDR3 length: 12; V gene: TRBV6-1; D gene: .; J gene: TRBJ2-1
CDR3 protein: CASSYDRDRERKSYEQYF; CDR3 length: 18; V gene: TRBV6-6; D gene: TRBD1; J gene: TRBJ2-7
CDR3 protein: CASSQVPGPNNYGYTF; CDR3 length: 16; V gene: TRBV4-1; D gene: .; J gene: TRBJ1-2
CDR3 protein: CASSQAGFTGTGFYEQYF; CDR3 length: 18; V gene: TRBV14; D gene: TRBD1; J gene: TRBJ2-7
CDR3 protein: CASSQRGTASSYNEQFF; CDR3 length: 17; V gene: TRBV2; D gene: .; J gene: TRBJ2-1
CDR3 protein: CASSSLGEGFSYEQYF; CDR3 length: 16; V gene: TRBV27; D gene: TRBD2; J gene: TRBJ2-7
CDR3 protein: CSVVVLVSYNEQFF; CDR3 length: 14; V gene: TRBV29-1; D gene: .; J gene: TRBJ2-1
CDR3 protein: CASSGRLASYNEQFF; CDR3 length: 15; V gene: TRBV9; D gene: .; J gene: TRBJ2-1
CDR3 protein: CASSEKGTGGFYGYTF; CDR3 length: 16; V gene: TRBV10-1; D gene: TRBD1; J gene: TRBJ1-2
CDR3 protein: CSVVGGEQFF; CDR3 length: 10; V gene: TRBV29-1; D gene: .; J gene: TRBJ2-1
CDR3 protein: CASKHGDREYNEQFF; CDR3 length: 15; V gene: TRBV28; D gene: TRBD1; J gene: TRBJ2-1
CDR3 protein: CASSLARMTPNEQFF; CDR3 length: 15; V gene: TRBV5-1; D gene: .; J gene: TRBJ2-1
CDR3 protein: CASSEGWTGMDYGYTF; CDR3 length: 16; V gene: TRBV2; D gene: TRBD1; J gene: TRBJ1-2
CDR3 protein: CSARDYAGWGLGGYTF; CDR3 length: 16; V gene: TRBV20-1; D gene: .; J gene: TRBJ1-2
CDR3 protein: CASSLGTGRYEKLFF; CDR3 length: 15; V gene: TRBV28; D gene: TRBD1; J gene: TRBJ1-4
CDR3 protein: CSARVTGVTYEQYF; CDR3 length: 14; V gene: TRBV20-1; D gene: .; J gene: TRBJ2-7
CDR3 protein: CASSGQVYNSPLHF; CDR3 length: 14; V gene: TRBV25-1; D gene: TRBD1; J gene: TRBJ1-6
CDR3 protein: CSVEVPGLEQFF; CDR3 length: 12; V gene: TRBV29-1; D gene: .; J gene: TRBJ2-1
CDR3 protein: CASSVGGGNYGYTF; CDR3 length: 14; V gene: TRBV9; D gene: TRBD1; J gene: TRBJ1-2
CDR3 protein: CASSPTHPTSEYEQYF; CDR3 length: 16; V gene: TRBV4-2; D gene: .; J gene: TRBJ2-7
CDR3 protein: CASSQVAGRLMNTEAFF; CDR3 length: 17; V gene: TRBV14; D gene: .; J gene: TRBJ1-1
CDR3 protein: CASSLNRDSNQPQHF; CDR3 length: 15; V gene: TRBV7-2; D gene: .; J gene: TRBJ1-5
CDR3 protein: CASGLAGAGLGTQYF; CDR3 length: 15; V gene: TRBV12-3/TRBV12-4; D gene: TRBD2; J gene: TRBJ2-3
CDR3 protein: CASSPRHFSTDTQYF; CDR3 length: 15; V gene: TRBV7-2; D gene: .; J gene: TRBJ2-3
CDR3 protein: CSARGDYSNQPQHF; CDR3 length: 14; V gene: TRBV20-1; D gene: .; J gene: TRBJ1-5
CDR3 protein: CSASPTWGGYEKLFF; CDR3 length: 15; V gene: TRBV20-1; D gene: .; J gene: TRBJ1-4
CDR3 protein: CASSPGGQGNQPQHF; CDR3 length: 15; V gene: TRBV28; D gene: TRBD1; J gene: TRBJ1-5
CDR3 protein: CAISEQGVGQPQHF; CDR3 length: 14; V gene: TRBV10-3; D gene: TRBD1; J gene: TRBJ1-5
CDR3 protein: CSARSELGMDEQYF; CDR3 length: 14; V gene: TRBV20-1; D gene: .; J gene: .
CDR3 protein: CASSQTSGGKHSYEQYF; CDR3 length: 17; V gene: TRBV3-1; D gene: TRBD2; J gene: TRBJ2-7
CDR3 protein: CSGLAGQETQYF; CDR3 length: 12; V gene: TRBV29-1; D gene: TRBD2; J gene: TRBJ2-5
CDR3 protein: CASSQSPGLVSYNEQFF; CDR3 length: 17; V gene: TRBV3-1; D gene: TRBD2; J gene: TRBJ2-1
CDR3 protein: CASSETAGARYNEQFF; CDR3 length: 16; V gene: TRBV6-1; D gene: .; J gene: TRBJ2-1
CDR3 protein: CSVEGTGALTDTQYF; CDR3 length: 15; V gene: TRBV29-1; D gene: TRBD1; J gene: TRBJ2-3
CDR3 protein: CSVEVGSVTGELFF; CDR3 length: 14; V gene: TRBV29-1; D gene: .; J gene: TRBJ2-2
CDR3 protein: CSARYPSYNEQYF; CDR3 length: 13; V gene: TRBV20-1; D gene: .; J gene: .
CDR3 protein: CSVESQGDGYTF; CDR3 length: 12; V gene: TRBV29-1; D gene: TRBD1; J gene: TRBJ1-2
CDR3 protein: CASRYRTSGSTDTQYF; CDR3 length: 16; V gene: TRBV2; D gene: TRBD2; J gene: TRBJ2-3
CDR3 protein: CASSIQGVPNEKLFF; CDR3 length: 15; V gene: TRBV4-1; D gene: .; J gene: TRBJ1-4
CDR3 protein: CASSLIREKLFF; CDR3 length: 12; V gene: TRBV7-8; D gene: .; J gene: TRBJ1-4
CDR3 protein: CASSLGQFTYEQYF; CDR3 length: 14; V gene: TRBV7-9; D gene: .; J gene: .
CDR3 protein: CAIRAPEQGDSYEQYF; CDR3 length: 16; V gene: TRBV10-3; D gene: .; J gene: TRBJ2-7
CDR3 protein: CSVADRTRLETQYF; CDR3 length: 14; V gene: TRBV29-1; D gene: TRBD2; J gene: TRBJ2-5
CDR3 protein: CASSPPRGPTGELFF; CDR3 length: 15; V gene: TRBV11-2; D gene: .; J gene: TRBJ2-2
CDR3 protein: CASRRGGPDSPLHF; CDR3 length: 14; V gene: TRBV27; D gene: .; J gene: TRBJ1-6
CDR3 protein: CASSQDRPTQETQYF; CDR3 length: 15; V gene: TRBV4-2; D gene: .; J gene: TRBJ2-5
CDR3 protein: CASKRGAMTDTQYF; CDR3 length: 14; V gene: TRBV19; D gene: TRBD2; J gene: TRBJ2-3
CDR3 protein: CASSLIGGSGRETQYF; CDR3 length: 16; V gene: TRBV27; D gene: .; J gene: TRBJ2-5
CDR3 protein: CSARVWTSYEQYF; CDR3 length: 13; V gene: TRBV20-1; D gene: .; J gene: TRBJ2-7
CDR3 protein: CTSSVAGGLSLPYNEQFF; CDR3 length: 18; V gene: TRBV9; D gene: TRBD2; J gene: TRBJ2-1
CDR3 protein: CASSEFGTGGGNQPQHF; CDR3 length: 17; V gene: TRBV6-1; D gene: TRBD1; J gene: TRBJ1-5
CDR3 protein: CASSQGGSVEKLFF; CDR3 length: 14; V gene: TRBV3-1; D gene: .; J gene: TRBJ1-4
CDR3 protein: CASSQRTGPSYNEQFF; CDR3 length: 16; V gene: TRBV7-8; D gene: TRBD1; J gene: TRBJ2-1
CDR3 protein: CASSQDQGGRSGYTF; CDR3 length: 15; V gene: TRBV3-1; D gene: .; J gene: TRBJ1-2
CDR3 protein: CRPASGTPREQFF; CDR3 length: 13; V gene: TRBV20-1; D gene: TRBD2; J gene: TRBJ2-1